This is a list of T cell receptor beta chains from one sample in a study of blood T cells in healthy people across ages. TCRdb re-analysed the 5' RACE reads in MiXCR, keeping a single row per CDR3 protein. Of 910,000 or so distinct CDR3 sequences in the sample, roughly 51% were seen once. The sequenced sample was blood. These receptors were collected from a woman aged 60-75 years in good health. Each CDR3 is given with its conserved first and last residue.

v_call,j_call,cdr3_aa
TRBV6-2/TRBV6-3,TRBJ2-2,CASNPRLGYTGELFF
TRBV28,TRBJ2-4,CASSGENIQYF
TRBV6-2/TRBV6-3,TRBJ2-3,CASRHGENTDTQYF
TRBV4-1,NA,CASSQVWEGARTDYEQYF
TRBV6-1,TRBJ1-2,CASSTGGNPNGYTF
TRBV18,TRBJ2-5,CASSTQGAIETQYF
TRBV29-1,NA,CSVSRGSSYNEQYF
TRBV4-2,TRBJ1-5,CASSQGTGVLNQPQHF
TRBV27,TRBJ1-5,CASSLLASAAVYSNQPQHF
TRBV12-3/TRBV12-4,TRBJ2-7,CASTLGQGNYEQYF
TRBV20-1,TRBJ1-2,CSAIVDTNYGYTF
TRBV6-6,TRBJ1-5,CASSYSHSFNQPQHF
TRBV3-1,TRBJ2-1,CASSQDRTTPRNEQFF
TRBV5-1,TRBJ2-1,CASSHTGGSPGNEQFF
TRBV28,TRBJ2-1,CASSLVWGNEQFF
TRBV29-1,TRBJ2-1,CSATGRDEQFF
TRBV7-9,TRBJ2-1,CASISGRGPYNEQFF
TRBV20-1,TRBJ1-5,CSAREGVGDSNQPQHF
TRBV5-1,TRBJ1-6,CASSLGQGSYNSPLHF
TRBV5-1,TRBJ2-1,CASSLLMYEQFF
TRBV7-9,TRBJ1-5,CATSKDGYQPQHF
TRBV7-9,TRBJ2-5,CASSLALAGEGTQYF
TRBV20-1,TRBJ1-5,CSARDRGETRPQHF
TRBV4-3,NA,CASSQHRGLGETQYF
TRBV3-1,TRBJ2-7,CASSQSRDTTYEQYF
TRBV29-1,TRBJ2-1,CSVFPGGGLHYEQFF
TRBV20-1,TRBJ2-1,CSARGGTSGSYNEQFF
TRBV6-1,TRBJ2-3,CASSDGTDTQYF
TRBV20-1,TRBJ2-3,CSAKSGRNTDTQYF
TRBV7-9,TRBJ2-1,CASSLASGVASYNEQFF